This TCR beta chain was sequenced for a study of siplizumab effects on memory and regulatory T cells. The germline CDR1 and CDR2 sequences are SEHNR and FQNEAQ (reference sequence). The CDR3 covers 11 residues. The V end was cut by 5 bases, the J end by 10 bases, with 9 bases between. Broader study findings: Whether proliferating Tregs in siplizumab cultures suppress was not functionally confirmed.

Assay: immunoSEQ multiplex PCR; the TCRdb copy retains only in-frame clones and omits some. The sample has approximately 94,000 clones, 80% to 95% seen once; the top ten hold roughly 7.1%. Turning to this clone: The antigen remains undetermined.

The rearrangement joins TRBV7-9 to TRBJ2-1; D may be TRBD1 (5 bases). The receptor was isolated from a human donor in good health. Source material: CD8+ T cells sorted from blood. The DNA for the CDR3 is TGTGCCAGCAGCCATGGACAAGAGCAGTTCTTC. It is translated as CASSHGQEQFF. The full variable domain, completed using reference TRBV7-9 and TRBJ2-1, is DTGVSQNPRHKITKRGQNVTFRCDPISEHNRLYWYRQTLGQGPEFLTYFQNEAQLEKSRLLSDRFSAERPKGSFSTLEIQRTEQGDSAMYLCASSHGQEQFFGPGTRLTVL.